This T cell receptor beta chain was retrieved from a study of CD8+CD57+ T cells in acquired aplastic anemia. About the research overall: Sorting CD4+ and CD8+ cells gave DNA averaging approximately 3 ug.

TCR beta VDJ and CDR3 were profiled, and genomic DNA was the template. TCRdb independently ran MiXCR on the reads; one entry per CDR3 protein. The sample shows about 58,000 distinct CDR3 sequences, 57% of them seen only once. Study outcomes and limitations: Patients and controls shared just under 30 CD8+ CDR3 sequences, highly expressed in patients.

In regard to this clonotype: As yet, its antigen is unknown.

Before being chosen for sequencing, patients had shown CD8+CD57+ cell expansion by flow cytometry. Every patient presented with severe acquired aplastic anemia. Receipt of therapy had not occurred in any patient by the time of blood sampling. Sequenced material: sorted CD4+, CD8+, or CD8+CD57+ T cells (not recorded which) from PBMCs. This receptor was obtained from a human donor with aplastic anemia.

The CDR3 loop reads CASSVILPTGGYSNQPQHF. CDR3 DNA sequence: TGTGCCAGCAGCGTAATCTTACCAACAGGGGGCTATAGCAATCAGCCCCAGCATTTT. The chain combines TRBV7-3 with TRBJ1-5, with 9 bases matching TRBD1. V trimming: 5 bases; J trimming: 0 bases; junction bases outside the gene matches: 14. The CDR3 contains 19 residues. The germline CDR1 and CDR2 sequences are SGHTA and FQGTGA. The entire variable domain, with the rest obtained from reference TRBV7-3 and TRBJ1-5, is as follows: GAGVSQTPSNKVTEKGKYVELRCDPISGHTALYWYRQSLGQGPEFLIYFQGTGAADDSGLPNDRFFAVRPEGSVSTLKIQRTERGDSAVYLCASSVILPTGGYSNQPQHFGDGTRLSIL.